The sequence of this TCR beta chain was determined in a study of high-grade serous ovarian cancer treatment subgroups. Study-level information: Mean per sample: about 14,000 reads, 7,400 or so unique TCR beta rearrangements.

The CDR3 totals 13 residues. V gave up 3 bases and J gave up 5 bases, with 10 bases separating them. Per the germline V gene, CDR1 is MDHEN and CDR2 is SYDVKM. Only in-frame clones appear in the TCRdb table, and some are missing; sequencing was by immunoSEQ multiplex PCR. This table holds fewer than 4,500 clones, about 81% found once. Tumor tissue was taken before any definitive surgery or chemotherapy was given. The sequenced sample was tumor tissue. This sequence was found in a human donor with high-grade serous ovarian cancer. This rearrangement joins TRBV28 to TRBJ2-5; D not certain. CDR3 sequence reads: CASSFGSYETQYF. The DNA for the CDR3 is TGTGCCAGCAGTTTTGGGTCCTACGAGACCCAGTACTTC.